This T cell receptor beta chain was captured by sequencing in a study of blood T cell repertoires in COVID-19. Germline CDR1 and CDR2: SGHRS and YFSETQ. CDR3 length: 15 amino acids. The ends were cut back, 2 bases at V and 2 bases at J, with 13 bases in the middle. The method was immunoSEQ multiplex PCR; TCRdb's version includes in-frame clones alone and lacks a portion of them. Of fewer than 450,000 clones in the sample, around nine tenths are singletons; the top ten hold about 6.7%. Patients from Seattle were sampled longitudinally, starting during active infection. The material sequenced was peripheral blood. The TCR originated in a woman in her 70s with COVID-19, enrolled during active disease. This sequence joins TRBV5-1 and TRBJ2-5; tentative D call: TRBD2 (7 bases). The CDR3 sequence: CASSFGRGKQETQYF. The CDR3 DNA is TGCGCCAGCAGCTTTGGGAGGGGGAAACAAGAGACCCAGTACTTC.